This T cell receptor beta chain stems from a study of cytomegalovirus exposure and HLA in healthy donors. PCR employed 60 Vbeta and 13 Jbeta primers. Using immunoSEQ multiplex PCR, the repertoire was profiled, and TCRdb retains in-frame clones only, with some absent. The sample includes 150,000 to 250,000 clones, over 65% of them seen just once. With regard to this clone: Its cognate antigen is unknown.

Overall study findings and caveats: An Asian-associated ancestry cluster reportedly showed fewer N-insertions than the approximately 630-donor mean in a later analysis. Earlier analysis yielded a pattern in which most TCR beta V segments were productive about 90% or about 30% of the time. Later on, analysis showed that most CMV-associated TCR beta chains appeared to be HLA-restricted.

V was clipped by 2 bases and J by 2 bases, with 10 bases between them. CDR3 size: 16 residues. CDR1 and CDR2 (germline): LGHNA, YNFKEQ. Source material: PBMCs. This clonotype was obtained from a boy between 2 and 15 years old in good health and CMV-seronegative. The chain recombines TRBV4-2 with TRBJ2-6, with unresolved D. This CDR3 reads CASSQLQRTGANVLTF. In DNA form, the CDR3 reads TGTGCCAGCAGCCAACTCCAGAGGACTGGGGCCAACGTCCTGACTTTC.